This paragraph reports one T cell receptor (beta chain). Its antigen is not known. Sequencing was performed with immunoSEQ multiplex PCR; in TCRdb, only in-frame clones are kept and a portion is missing. The table lists about 63,000 clones, approximately 83% of them singletons. Germline V gives CDR1 SGHDT, CDR2 YYEEEE. There are 11 residues in the CDR3. V shed 2 bases and J shed 7 bases, with 7 bases lying between them. The data originate from a study of identifying expanded T cells in peripheral blood. General observations from the study: Differentially abundant clones: about 1.1 between replicates, 15 to 17 at 2 to 3 weeks, less than 20 at four.

This chain joins TRBV5-6 and TRBJ2-7, with a possible D match to TRBD2 (5 bases). Sequencing used blood. The sequence came from a person between 18 and 70 years old in good health. The CDR3 nucleotides read TGTGCCAGCAGCTTAACGGGGGAGCAGTACTTC. Its protein product is CASSLTGEQYF.